This T cell receptor beta chain stems from a study of cytomegalovirus exposure and HLA in healthy donors. V was clipped by 2 bases and J by 4 bases, with 14 bases between them. This CDR3 spans 15 amino acids. The PCR used 60 Vbeta and 13 Jbeta primers. The repertoire was sequenced with immunoSEQ multiplex PCR; TCRdb's copy has only in-frame clones and lacks some. The sample consists of around 220,000 clones, more than 60% of them appearing once. General study points: The study labeled 150 or so TCR beta chains cytomegalovirus-associated.

Note on this clone: Antigen unknown.

The sample comprised PBMCs. The genes are TRBV6-7 and TRBJ1-2; D not certain. TRBV6-7 is an ORF, and what it does is uncertain. This receptor was taken from a girl aged 2 to 9 in good health and CMV-seronegative. CDR3 region: CASSYPYIQSYGYTF. In DNA, the CDR3 is TGTGCCAGCAGTTACCCTTACATACAGAGCTATGGCTACACCTTC.